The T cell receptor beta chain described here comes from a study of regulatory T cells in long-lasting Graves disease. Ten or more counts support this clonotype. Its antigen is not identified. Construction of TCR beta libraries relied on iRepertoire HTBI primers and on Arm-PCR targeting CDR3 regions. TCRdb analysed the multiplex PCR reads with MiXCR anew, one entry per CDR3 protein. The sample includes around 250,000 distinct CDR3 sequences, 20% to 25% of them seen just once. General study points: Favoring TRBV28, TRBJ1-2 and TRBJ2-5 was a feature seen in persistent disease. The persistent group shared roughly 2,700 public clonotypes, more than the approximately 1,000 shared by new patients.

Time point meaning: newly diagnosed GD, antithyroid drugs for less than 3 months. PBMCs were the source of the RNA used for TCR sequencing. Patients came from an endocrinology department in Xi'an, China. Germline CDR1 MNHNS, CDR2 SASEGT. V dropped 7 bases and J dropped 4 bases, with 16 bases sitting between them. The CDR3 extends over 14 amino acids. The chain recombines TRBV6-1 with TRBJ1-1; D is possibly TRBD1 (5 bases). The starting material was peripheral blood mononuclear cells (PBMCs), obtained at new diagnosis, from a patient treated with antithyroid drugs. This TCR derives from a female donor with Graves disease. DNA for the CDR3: TGTGCCAGCAACGACCCCGGGGGTTTCACTGAAGCTTTCTTT. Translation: CASNDPGGFTEAFF.